The source of this T cell receptor (beta chain) is a study of T cell clusters in autoimmune cytopenias. Germline lookup yields CDR1 MNHEY and CDR2 SMNVEV (reference sequence). This CDR3 contains 15 residues. TRB was amplified by touch-down multiplex PCR, primer pools A and B combined. TCRdb re-called the multiplex PCR reads and gives one entry per CDR3 protein, without DNA. The clone table shows under 6,500 distinct CDR3 sequences, with the ten largest holding under 25%. TRB was amplified from 250 ng of peripheral blood genomic DNA per sample. The sample also formed part of further work on T cell repertoires in aging, cancer and after chemotherapy. That investigation notes: Over several months to years, re-sampled healthy donor repertoires clearly shared clones. In each cancer cohort, median generation probability increased across chemotherapy, suggesting thymic output rebounded.

This TCR came from a human donor in good health. This sequence joins TRBV27 and TRBJ1-2. Sequenced: peripheral blood. The CDR3 loop reads CASSPTGPTGYGYTF.